This TCR beta chain was recorded in a study of control samples from healthy donors and cancer patients. Here immunoSEQ multiplex PCR was the method, and the copy in TCRdb shows in-frame clones only, minus some. The sample includes fewer than 200,000 clones, 93% of them seen just once. The CDR3 is 16 residues long. Per the germline V gene, CDR1 is MGHRA and CDR2 is YSYEKL. V was pared by 1 base and J by 0 bases, with 3 bases of the junction left unmatched. The sequence was obtained from a woman aged 55-70 years in good health. Sample: blood. The rearrangement uses TRBV4-1 and TRBJ1-3, with 7 nucleotides matching TRBD1. CDR3 DNA: TGCGCCAGCAGCCAAGTTTCAGGGGGCTCTGGAAACACCATATATTTT. Protein product: CASSQVSGGSGNTIYF.